Below, 4 T cell receptor beta chains from the same sample are listed, as sequenced in a study of blood T cell repertoires in COVID-19. Clones were read by immunoSEQ multiplex PCR, and TCRdb kept only the in-frame ones, dropping some. The table shows hundreds of thousands of clones, with 81% occurring only once. The sequenced material came from peripheral blood. The receptors were sampled from a woman aged 80 or older with COVID-19, enrolled during active disease.

This sequence joins TRBV5-4 and TRBJ1-4; 10 positions match TRBD1. The V gene's germline CDR1 is SGHNT and CDR2 YYREEE (reference sequence). CDR3 length equals 17 residues. The ends lost 2 bases at V and 8 bases at J; junction bases unmatched: 12. CDR3 nucleotide sequence: TGTGCCAGCAGCTTAAATGGACAGGGGGAAGGAGGAGAAAAACTGTTTTTT. Translation: CASSLNGQGEGGEKLFF.

The V and J genes are TRBV5-1 and TRBJ2-2, with D perhaps TRBD2 (5 bases). Germline lookup yields CDR1 SGHRS and CDR2 YFSETQ. The V and J ends lost 8 bases and 5 bases respectively, with 16 bases between them. The CDR3 runs to 14 residues. This CDR3 reads CASTLALGTGELFF. The CDR3 DNA follows: TGCGCCAGTACGCTAGCTTTGGGTACCGGGGAGCTGTTTTTT.

This clone has a handful of counts. The genes are TRBV6-5 and TRBJ1-5; weak D call: TRBD1 (5 bases). The germline V gene encodes CDR1 MNHEY and CDR2 SVGAGI. CDR3 length equals 16 residues. The V end lost 3 bases, the J end lost 3 bases, and 15 bases lay between the germline ends. CDR3 loop: CASSYRGPAINQPQHF. DNA for the CDR3: TGTGCCAGCAGTTATAGGGGCCCGGCGATCAATCAGCCCCAGCATTTT.

The chain carries TRBV7-9 and TRBJ2-7; 10 positions match TRBD1. V dropped 5 bases and J dropped 2; count of bases not matched to a gene: 6. The germline gives CDR1 SEHNR, CDR2 FQNEAQ (reference sequence). There are 15 residues in the CDR3. The CDR3 nucleotides read TGTGCCAGCAGCAGACAGGGGGCGAAGACCTACGAGCAGTACTTC. This gives the protein CASSRQGAKTYEQYF.